Each of the 3 T cell receptor beta chains below was sequenced from the same sample in a study of T cells after yellow fever vaccination. MiXCR was run by TCRdb on the 5' RACE reads, yielding one entry per CDR3 protein. Counted here are approximately 330,000 distinct CDR3 sequences, approximately 4% occurring once; the ten biggest clones make up roughly 24%. The starting material was PBMCs, obtained 5 days after the yellow fever booster vaccination. The origin of the receptors is a man younger than 35 who received the YFV17D yellow fever vaccine.

This clonotype was found many times. The chain recombines TRBV20-1 with TRBJ2-7; 7 positions agree with TRBD1. V lost 5 bases and J lost 2; bases outside the gene matches: 3. Germline-derived CDR1 and CDR2 are DFQATT and SNEGSKA (reference sequence). The CDR3 sequence is 12 residues long. Written as DNA, the CDR3 is TGCAGTGCTTCGGGACAGACCTACGAGCAGTACGTC. It codes for CSASGQTYEQYV.

The chain has TRBV4-1 and TRBJ2-6; D gene ambiguous. Trimming left V 0 bases short and J 12 bases short, with 6 bases between. The CDR3 runs to 12 residues. Germline lookup yields CDR1 MGHRA and CDR2 YSYEKL. The CDR3 sequence: CASSQDLVVLTF. The CDR3 coding sequence is TGCGCCAGCAGCCAAGATCTGGTCGTCCTGACTTTC.

This clonotype has just a few counts. The chain carries TRBV11-2 and TRBJ1-6; TRBD1 agrees at 7 bases. The V gene end was trimmed by 5 bases and the J gene end by 0 bases; junction bases not matched to a gene: 10. The CDR3 loop spans 18 amino acids. The germline gives CDR1 SGHAT, CDR2 FQNNGV. For the CDR3, the DNA is TGTGCCAGCAGCCCGTTAGGGGGACAGAGCTCCTATAATTCACCCCTCCACTTT. This encodes CASSPLGGQSSYNSPLHF.